This T cell receptor (beta chain) was retrieved from a study of blood T cell repertoires in COVID-19. Authors' analysis steps: The authors estimated nucleated cell counts from reference gene primer amplification. Sequencing was performed with immunoSEQ multiplex PCR; in TCRdb, only in-frame clones are kept and a portion is missing. V, J and clone size are those of that table, while D and trimming were read from the DNA. The table shows a few hundred thousand clones, with 89% occurring only once. The J segment lost 2 bases and the V segment lost 6 bases, leaving 5 bases of the junction unmatched. This CDR3 has 15 amino acids. CDR1 and CDR2 from the germline V gene are MNHNY and SVGAGI (reference sequence).

Sample: peripheral blood. V and J are TRBV6-6 and TRBJ2-2; 8 bases are shared with TRBD2. The TCR sequence derives from a man aged 40-49 years with acute or convalescent COVID-19. The CDR3 region is CASSRLAGNTGELFF. DNA for the CDR3: TGTGCCAGCAGCCGATTAGCGGGAAACACCGGGGAGCTGTTTTTT.